The 5 T cell receptor beta chains given below trace back to one sample, sequenced in a study of blood T cell repertoires in COVID-19. Using immunoSEQ multiplex PCR, the repertoire was profiled, and TCRdb retains in-frame clones only, with some absent. The sample lists about 250,000 clones; approximately 79% were seen once. Sample: peripheral blood. These receptors all stem from a woman older than 75 with active or convalescent COVID-19.

This chain links TRBV7-9 with TRBJ2-5; D is possibly TRBD1 (6 bases). The germline V gene has CDR1 SEHNR and CDR2 FQNEAQ (reference sequence). V lost 4 bases, J lost 4 bases, and 13 bases lay in between. There are 14 residues in the CDR3. The CDR3 here is CASSSLQGAETQYF. CDR3 in DNA: TGTGCCAGCAGCTCGCTACAGGGCGCAGAGACCCAGTACTTC.

The J gene is TRBJ1-2, the V gene TRBV28; D perhaps matches TRBD1 (5 bases). The CDR3 has 15 amino acids. Between the trimmed V and J ends, which lost 6 bases and 3 bases, there was a span of 17 bases. The V gene's germline CDR1 is MDHEN and CDR2 SYDVKM. DNA of the CDR3: TGTGCCAGCAGGGGGACTCCCCGCCGGGACTATGGCTACACCTTC. This gives the protein CASRGTPRRDYGYTF.

V is TRBV6-5 and J is TRBJ1-2; 9 bases match TRBD1. V was pared by 9 bases and J by 3 bases, with 8 bases of the junction left unmatched. The CDR3 runs 14 residues. CDR1 is MNHEY, CDR2 SVGAGI, per germline. Written as DNA, the CDR3 is TGTGCCAGTAAAACAGGGGGCCTACACTATGGCTACACCTTC. Translating it yields CASKTGGLHYGYTF.

The gene calls are TRBV2 and TRBJ2-5; the D is unclear. Germline loops: CDR1 SNHLY, CDR2 FYNNEI. The V gene lost 2 bases and the J gene lost 10 bases, with 17 bases spanning the gap. This CDR3 region has 14 residues. CDR3 nucleotides: TGTGCCAGCAGTGAAACGAGGAGTGCTTCCGTCCAGTACTTC. It specifies CASSETRSASVQYF.

The chain recombines TRBV10-3 with TRBJ1-1; no clear D gene. Germline V gives CDR1 ENHRY, CDR2 SYGVKD. The germline V and J ends were trimmed by 8 bases and 3 bases, with 13 bases remaining between them. The CDR3 has 13 amino acids. CDR3 protein: CAIGRVPDTEAFF. The CDR3 nucleotides are TGTGCCATCGGGAGGGTCCCGGACACTGAAGCTTTCTTT.